This passage covers 21 T cell receptor beta chains from one sample sequenced in a study of blood T cell repertoires in COVID-19. Produced via immunoSEQ multiplex PCR; TCRdb's table is partial and in-frame only. This sample has tens of thousands of clones, with around 76% found just once. The sequenced material came from peripheral blood. The receptor set was obtained from a woman aged 80 or older with active or convalescent COVID-19.

V gene TRBV19 combines with J gene TRBJ1-5; D is unresolved. The CDR3 loop spans 13 amino acids. Deletions cut 2 bases from V and 9 bases from J, with 11 bases between. CDR1 and CDR2 (germline): LNHDA, SQIVND (reference sequence). Here the CDR3 reads CASSIQVQGPQHF. The CDR3 DNA reads TGTGCCAGTAGTATACAGGTGCAAGGGCCCCAGCATTTT.

The rearrangement uses TRBV5-4 and TRBJ2-1; TRBD2 matches 12 bases. The V gene's germline CDR1 is SGHNT and CDR2 YYREEE (reference sequence). Trimming cost V 4 bases and J 10 bases; bases outside gene matches: 15. The CDR3 sequence is 17 residues long. CDR3 DNA: TGTGCCAGCAGCCCCAGAACTAGCGGGGGGACCCTATACGAGCAGTTCTTC. This gives the protein CASSPRTSGGTLYEQFF.

For this clone: Mismatch with germline at one junction end may stem from a read error. The rearrangement links TRBV6-2 or TRBV6-3 to TRBJ1-2; D perhaps matches TRBD1 (6 bases). This CDR3 is built from 14 residues. Germline CDR1 is MNHEY and CDR2 is SVGEGT. The CDR3 DNA reads as TGTGCCAACAGTTACGGGACAACTAACTATGGCTACACCTTC. This encodes CANSYGTTNYGYTF.

V gene TRBV9 combines with J gene TRBJ2-3; 9 bases map to TRBD2. The CDR3 covers 15 residues. With 0 bases clipped from V and 7 bases from J, the junction kept 6 bases outside the gene matches. The germline V gene encodes CDR1 SGDLS and CDR2 YYNGEE. The CDR3 here is CASSVAPSGANTQYF. The CDR3 coding sequence is TGTGCCAGCAGCGTAGCTCCTAGCGGGGCGAATACGCAGTATTTT.

The chain uses TRBV18 and TRBJ2-1; 10 bases line up with TRBD2. Trimming removed 4 bases from V and 7 bases from J; junction bases left unmatched: 10. CDR1 and CDR2 (germline): KGHSH, LQKENI. CDR3 length: 16 residues. Written as DNA, the CDR3 is TGTGCCAGCTCACATACCGGACTAGCGGTTTCGAATGAGCAGTTCTTC. Encoded protein: CASSHTGLAVSNEQFF.

The chain has TRBV6-2 or TRBV6-3 and TRBJ1-2, with D hard to call. Trimming shortened V by 2 bases and J by 0 bases, and 7 bases separated the two germline ends. Germline CDR1 is MNHEY and CDR2 is SVGEGT. The CDR3 totals 14 residues. The CDR3 DNA is TGTGCCAGCAGTTACACGAGTCCTAACTATGGCTACACCTTC. This encodes CASSYTSPNYGYTF.

The chain has TRBV29-1 and TRBJ2-7; weak D call: TRBD2 (7 bases). The V end was cut by 5 bases, the J end by 5 bases, with 19 bases between. The CDR3 spans 14 residues. Germline assignment: CDR1 SQVTM and CDR2 ANQGSEA. CDR3 protein: CSVSPWGGPDEQYF. Here the CDR3 DNA reads TGCAGCGTTTCCCCCTGGGGGGGGCCCGACGAGCAGTACTTC.

The chain links TRBV2 to TRBJ2-1; 10 bases are a match to TRBD2. The CDR3 is 14 amino acids. J lost 10 bases, V lost 4 bases, and 7 bases had no gene match. Germline V gene sequence: CDR1 SNHLY, CDR2 FYNNEI. Here the CDR3 reads CASSAAGGPYEQFF. The DNA for the CDR3 is TGTGCCAGCAGTGCAGCGGGGGGGCCTTACGAGCAGTTCTTC.

The J gene is TRBJ2-3, the V gene TRBV11-3; D remains unclear. V was clipped by 5 bases and J by 2 bases, with 14 bases between them. There are 15 residues in the CDR3. CDR1 is SGHNT and CDR2 is YENEEA in the germline V gene. CDR3 nucleotide sequence: TGTGCCAGCAGCCCCGGCCCCGCGGTCACAGATACGCAGTATTTT. Encoded protein: CASSPGPAVTDTQYF.

This chain connects TRBV4-1 to TRBJ2-7, with D possibly TRBD2 on 6 matching bases. There are 13 residues in the CDR3. Trimming stripped 5 bases from V and 2 bases from J, with 10 bases between. Germline V gene lookup returns CDR1 MGHRA and CDR2 YSYEKL. This chain's CDR3 is CASSGEAPYEQYF. The CDR3 nucleotides read TGCGCCAGCAGCGGGGAGGCGCCCTACGAGCAGTACTTC.

The chain links TRBV25-1 to TRBJ1-2; D is perhaps TRBD1 (5 bases). The CDR3 has 13 amino acids. Germline assignment: CDR1 MGHDK and CDR2 SYGVNS. The V and J ends lost 3 bases and 8 bases respectively, with 13 bases between them. The CDR3 region is CASSDGTTWGYTF. The CDR3 nucleotides read TGTGCCAGCAGTGACGGGACTACCTGGGGCTACACCTTC.

The J gene is TRBJ1-1, the V gene TRBV25-1, with D possibly matching TRBD1 (5 bases). The CDR3 has 15 residues. CDR1 and CDR2 (germline): MGHDK, SYGVNS. Trimming took off 3 bases at V and 1 base at J, with 12 bases between the two ends. CDR3 coding DNA: TGTGCCAGCAGTGAGTCCGTTACAGGGAACACTGAAGCTTTCTTT. This codes for CASSESVTGNTEAFF.

This clone was observed a handful of times. This chain connects TRBV6-5 to TRBJ2-1; 10 nucleotides line up with TRBD2. From germline, CDR1 is MNHEY and CDR2 SVGAGI. Trimming took 5 bases from V and 2 from J; bases not matched to a gene: 3. The CDR3 extends over 15 amino acids. CDR3 sequence: CASSPSGGAYNEQFF. CDR3 coding DNA: TGTGCCAGCAGTCCTAGCGGGGGAGCCTACAATGAGCAGTTCTTC.

The J gene is TRBJ2-7, the V gene TRBV6-6; 10 positions agree with TRBD2. CDR1 and CDR2 from the germline V gene are MNHNY and SVGAGI (reference sequence). This CDR3 is built from 15 residues. V lost 7 bases and J lost 3; bases outside the gene matches: 9. The CDR3 sequence: CASTYGGLANYEQYF. In DNA form, the CDR3 reads TGTGCCAGCACCTACGGGGGACTAGCGAACTACGAGCAGTACTTC.

V and J are TRBV28 and TRBJ1-1; D perhaps matches TRBD1 (6 bases). CDR3 length equals 13 residues. CDR1 is MDHEN, CDR2 SYDVKM, per germline. Trimming removed 6 bases at V and 10 bases at J, with 18 bases between. The CDR3 reads CASRDPRGTSAFF. CDR3 nucleotides: TGTGCCAGCAGAGATCCCCGAGGGACATCAGCTTTCTTT.

This clone was seen a single time. This chain uses TRBV5-4 with TRBJ2-2; D may be TRBD1 (5 bases). This CDR3 has 14 amino acids. V lost 3 bases and J 2 bases, leaving 8 bases between the germline ends. Germline assignment: CDR1 SGHNT and CDR2 YYREEE (reference sequence). The CDR3 region is CASSSDKNTGELFF. DNA for the CDR3: TGTGCCAGCAGCTCGGACAAAAACACCGGGGAGCTGTTTTTT. The whole variable domain, filled in from reference TRBV5-4 and TRBJ2-2, reads ETGVTQSPTHLIKTRGQQVTLRCSSQSGHNTVSWYQQALGQGPQFIFQYYREEENGRGNFPPRFSGLQFPNYSSELNVNALELDDSALYLCASSSDKNTGELFFGEGSRLTVL.

This clone was seen once. The V gene is TRBV12-3 or TRBV12-4, the J gene TRBJ1-1; D is unresolved. The CDR3 contains 12 residues. Trimming stripped 1 base from V and 8 bases from J, with 8 bases between. The CDR3: CASSLGGWEAFF. The DNA for the CDR3 is TGTGCCAGCAGTTTAGGCGGCTGGGAAGCTTTCTTT.

The genes are TRBV6-5 and TRBJ1-2; D possibly corresponds to TRBD1 (5 bases). The CDR3 runs to 14 residues. Germline V gene sequence: CDR1 MNHEY, CDR2 SVGAGI. Trimming stripped 3 bases from V and 1 base from J, with 9 bases between. Here the CDR3 reads CASSYGAVNYGYTF. The CDR3 DNA is TGTGCCAGCAGTTATGGGGCGGTTAACTATGGCTACACCTTC.

The CDR3 region is CASSLTGGPETQYF. As DNA, the CDR3 is TGTGCCAGCAGCTTAACGGGGGGGCCAGAGACCCAGTACTTC. The gene calls are TRBV7-3 and TRBJ2-5; D may be TRBD2 (7 bases). The germline gives CDR1 SGHTA, CDR2 FQGTGA. The CDR3 totals 14 residues. V was trimmed by 0 bases and J by 4 bases, leaving 9 bases between them.

This clone was detected once. The chain couples TRBV3-1 (or the pseudogene TRBV3-2) to TRBJ2-7; D is ambiguous. The CDR3 length is 13 residues. Germline CDR1 reads LGHDT; CDR2 reads YNNKEL (reference sequence). V lost 0 bases to trimming and J lost 4 bases, with 7 bases between them. CDR3 sequence: CASSQDDGYEQYF. The CDR3 DNA reads as TGTGCCAGCAGCCAAGATGACGGGTACGAGCAGTACTTC.

This chain uses TRBV6-4 with TRBJ1-1; no clear D. Deletions cut 6 bases from V and 5 bases from J, with 13 bases between. CDR1 and CDR2 from the germline V gene are MRHNA and SNTAGT. This CDR3 contains 13 residues. The CDR3 sequence: CASSKELETEAFF. The CDR3 coding sequence is TGTGCCAGCAGCAAGGAGTTGGAGACTGAAGCTTTCTTT.